The 18 T cell receptor beta chains given below trace back to one sample, sequenced in a study of identical twins. MiXCR was run by TCRdb on the 5' RACE reads, yielding one entry per CDR3 protein. The table has about 690,000 distinct CDR3 sequences, 20% to 25% seen once. The sample was also reused in another study, on T cells expressing NK-cell markers.

The specimen sequenced was PBMCs. Source of these receptors: a woman younger than 35 in good health.

In its sample, this clonotype was seen a few times. The chain is built from TRBV10-3 and TRBJ1-6; no clear D. V shed 4 bases and J shed 10 bases, with 11 bases lying between them. The CDR3 has 13 amino acids. In germline, CDR1 is ENHRY, CDR2 SYGVKD. CDR3 DNA sequence: TGTGCCATCAGTGTTTCTCAAGGATCACCCCTCCACTTT. Amino acid sequence: CAISVSQGSPLHF.

This clonotype is a singleton in its sample. This CDR3 is CASSQDMANVLTF. CDR3 nucleotide sequence: TGCGCCAGCAGCCAAGATATGGCCAACGTCCTGACTTTC. The J gene is TRBJ2-6, the V gene TRBV4-3; D unresolved. Trimming removed 0 bases at V and 6 bases at J, with 3 bases between. CDR3 length: 13 residues. Germline assignment: CDR1 LGHNA and CDR2 YSLEER.

The rearrangement links TRBV20-1 to TRBJ2-1, with D possibly matching TRBD1 (8 bases). CDR1 is DFQATT and CDR2 is SNEGSKA in the germline V gene (reference sequence). V lost 5 bases and J 7 bases, leaving 15 bases between the germline ends. The length of the CDR3 is 13 residues. The chain's CDR3 is CSASHRGGNEQFF. The CDR3 DNA reads as TGCAGTGCTTCCCACAGGGGGGGGAATGAGCAGTTCTTC.

V is TRBV12-3 or TRBV12-4 and J is TRBJ2-7; 12 nucleotides agree with TRBD2. This CDR3 is built from 16 residues. Losses at the gene ends were 3 bases for V and 5 bases for J; bases not matched to a gene: 8. The CDR3 DNA sequence: TGTGCCAGCAGTTTTAGTCCGACTAGCGGGAGAGACGAGCAGTACTTC. Translated, it gives CASSFSPTSGRDEQYF.

The V and J genes are TRBV6-1 and TRBJ1-1; TRBD1 matches 8 bases. The ends lost 5 bases at V and 10 bases at J; junction bases unmatched: 9. The germline V gene encodes CDR1 MNHNS and CDR2 SASEGT. The CDR3 extends over 13 amino acids. CDR3 loop: CASSITGQGTAFF. The CDR3 DNA follows: TGTGCCAGCAGTATCACCGGACAGGGAACAGCTTTCTTT.

The chain links TRBV12-3 or TRBV12-4 to TRBJ2-1, with D perhaps TRBD1 (6 bases). The CDR3 runs to 11 residues. Deletions cut 8 bases from V and 7 bases from J, with 9 bases between. The CDR3 region is CASAQGNEQFF. The CDR3 DNA reads as TGTGCCAGCGCCCAGGGGAATGAGCAGTTCTTC.

The V call is TRBV9, the J call TRBJ2-3; tentatively, D is TRBD1 or TRBD2 (5 bases each). With 4 bases removed from V and 2 bases from J, the gap between germline ends came to 17 bases. Germline V gene lookup returns CDR1 SGDLS and CDR2 YYNGEE. The CDR3 covers 16 residues. CDR3 region: CASSRWGTSSTDTQYF. CDR3 bases: TGTGCCAGCAGCCGTTGGGGGACGAGTTCCACAGATACGCAGTATTTT.

At least ten counts were recorded for this clonotype. V is TRBV29-1 and J is TRBJ2-1; D not resolved. The CDR3 has 11 amino acids. Trimming took 5 bases from V and 6 from J, leaving 8 bases between them. Germline V gene lookup returns CDR1 SQVTM and CDR2 ANQGSEA. The CDR3 nucleotides read TGCAGCGTTTTTGAGGTCAATGAGCAGTTCTTC. It is translated as CSVFEVNEQFF.

The V and J genes are TRBV7-2 and TRBJ2-1; D is undetermined. The CDR3 totals 13 residues. Trimming removed 6 bases at V and 3 bases at J, with 9 bases between. Looked up from germline, CDR1 is SGHTA and CDR2 is FQGNSA. The CDR3 DNA sequence: TGTGCCAGCAGGTTGGGGATCTACAATGAGCAGTTCTTC. This codes for CASRLGIYNEQFF.

This clonotype was seen at least ten times. The V gene is TRBV20-1, the J gene TRBJ1-3; no clear D gene. Trimming left V 0 bases short and J 4 bases short, with 13 bases between. The CDR3 has 15 amino acids. Germline values: CDR1 DFQATT, CDR2 SNEGSKA (reference sequence). The CDR3: CSARDMDLSGNTIYF. DNA of the CDR3: TGCAGTGCTAGAGATATGGACCTCTCCGGAAACACCATATATTTT.

In this sample, this clonotype turned up a few times. The chain joins TRBV29-1 to TRBJ2-1; 14 nucleotides align to TRBD2. The trim removed 7 bases at V and 0 bases at J, leaving 14 bases unmatched. This CDR3 spans 19 amino acids. The germline V gene has CDR1 SQVTM and CDR2 ANQGSEA. For the CDR3, the DNA is TGCAGCGCCGTTCGGTCGGGACTAGCGGGGGCCAGCTCCTACAATGAGCAGTTCTTC. It codes for CSAVRSGLAGASSYNEQFF.

This clonotype has only a few counts. This chain joins TRBV6-5 and TRBJ2-3; weak D call: TRBD2 (7 bases). The CDR3 runs to 17 residues. CDR1 and CDR2 (germline): MNHEY, SVGAGI. V gave up 4 bases and J gave up 2 bases, with 19 bases separating them. The CDR3 reads CASSSTSWRGHTDTQYF. The CDR3 coding sequence is TGTGCCAGCAGTTCCACTTCTTGGCGGGGGCACACAGATACGCAGTATTTT.

This clonotype has a handful of counts. The genes are TRBV5-5 and TRBJ2-7; D is possibly TRBD1 (5 bases). This CDR3 spans 15 amino acids. Germline V gene lookup returns CDR1 SGHKS and CDR2 YYEKEE (reference sequence). V shed 1 base and J shed 3 bases, with 14 bases lying between them. The DNA of the CDR3 is TGTGCCAGCAGCTTGTGGCCAGGGTCGAACTACGAGCAGTACTTC. Its protein product is CASSLWPGSNYEQYF.

The rearrangement joins TRBV11-1 to TRBJ2-5, with D perhaps TRBD1 (7 bases). This CDR3 has 18 residues. CDR1 is SGHAT and CDR2 is FQDESV in the germline V gene (reference sequence). The ends were cut back, 5 bases at V and 1 base at J, with 23 bases in the middle. CDR3 residues: CASSGTSYTQGIQETQYF. The CDR3 nucleotides read TGTGCCAGCAGCGGGACTTCTTACACACAGGGGATCCAAGAGACCCAGTACTTC.

The rearrangement joins TRBV7-2 to TRBJ2-3; tentatively, D is TRBD1 or TRBD2 (6 bases each). CDR3 length: 14 residues. Germline CDR1 and CDR2: SGHTA and FQGNSA. V shed 5 bases and J shed 8 bases, with 17 bases lying between them. The CDR3 nucleotides are TGTGCCAGCAGCCCCGGGGGCACACAGGGTACGCAGTATTTT. Translating gives CASSPGGTQGTQYF.

The V call is TRBV12-3 or TRBV12-4, the J call TRBJ2-1, with 15 bases that match TRBD2. V lost 4 bases and J lost 0; bases outside the gene matches: 7. This CDR3 contains 19 residues. The DNA for the CDR3 is TGTGCCAGCAGTTCACCGGGACTAGCGGGAGGTGGCTCCTACAATGAGCAGTTCTTC. Residues: CASSSPGLAGGGSYNEQFF.

In this sample, this clonotype turned up a few times. The chain uses TRBV7-9 and TRBJ2-5; possible D gene TRBD2, 5 bases. The V gene's germline CDR1 is SEHNR and CDR2 FQNEAQ (reference sequence). CDR3 length equals 14 residues. The V end was cut by 0 bases, the J end by 5 bases, with 10 bases between. The CDR3 DNA reads TGTGCCAGCAGCTTAGCTCGAGGGCGGGAGACCCAGTACTTC. Its translation is CASSLARGRETQYF. The whole variable domain, filled in from reference TRBV7-9 and TRBJ2-5, reads DTGVSQNPRHKITKRGQNVTFRCDPISEHNRLYWYRQTLGQGPEFLTYFQNEAQLEKSRLLSDRFSAERPKGSFSTLEIQRTEQGDSAMYLCASSLARGRETQYFGPGTRLLVL.

The chain uses TRBV7-8 and TRBJ2-1; maybe TRBD2 (6 bases). V was shortened by 7 bases and J by 12 bases, with 19 bases between the two germline ends. Germline V gene lookup returns CDR1 SGHVS and CDR2 FQNEAQ. The CDR3 is made up of 13 amino acids. In nucleotides, the CDR3 is TGTGCCAGCACCCGCGGAGCTAGCGTTGGGCAGTTCTTC. Protein product: CASTRGASVGQFF.